This TCR beta chain derives from a study of T cell repertoires in cytomegalovirus infection (dated by TCRdb to between 2018 and 2021). With respect to the entire study: Because public TCR beta signatures pointed to carriage of CMV infection together with the matching HLA type, the HLA type of each donor mattered for the analysis. The research as a whole found: The ex vivo response was dominated by HLA-C-restricted CMV-specific TCR beta clonotypes, and the single most frequent clonotype in two of eight donors was supplied by these HLA-C-restricted clonotypes. Carriers of CMV infection plus the relevant HLA type were discriminated by the cumulative frequency of public TCR beta family members in the study cohort and in an independent roughly 400-donor cohort.

The table lists this clonotype with a few counts. Its antigen is not yet known. No qualities accompany the bases; no much larger clone lies one base away. The sample was run on an Illumina HiSeq 1500. TCRdb trimmed the raw reads at Q25, called clones with MiXCR and kept productive beta chains. Every CDR3 protein is listed once, alongside the most common genes and DNA of its rows. The sample table holds 170,000 or so distinct CDR3 sequences, of which about 18% were seen once. The top ten constitute roughly a quarter of the sample. CDR1 SEHNR and CDR2 FQNEAQ were looked up in the germline V gene (reference sequence). Trimming removed 0 bases from V and 5 bases from J; the gene matches leave 7 bases unexplained. Taken from cysteine to phenylalanine, the CDR3 has 15 residues. The entry retains the CDR3 DNA only, 45 bases that are in frame from base 1.

The sequence was collected from a human donor in good health (CMV status not recorded). Some clones in this sample may be carry-over from other donors' samples. Sample: CD8+ T cells from PBMCs. The rearrangement joined TRBV7-9 to TRBJ2-7; 7 of the junction bases match TRBD1. The nucleotide sequence reads TGTGCCAGCAGCTTAGCCCAAGGGGGCTTGAACGAGCAGTACTTC. Translated, it gives CASSLAQGGLNEQYF.